These 21 T cell receptor beta chains share one sample of origin, sequenced in a study of T cell changes during pregnancy in multiple sclerosis. Clones were read by immunoSEQ multiplex PCR, and TCRdb kept only the in-frame ones, dropping some. The sample holds about 61,000 clones, 75% to 90% seen once. The sequencing used peripheral blood, collected in the first trimester of pregnancy. These receptors were collected from a female donor in good health, enrolled as a control in a pregnancy study.

The chain recombines TRBV13 with TRBJ2-4; TRBD1 is a possible D gene (6 bases). This CDR3 comprises 17 residues. Looked up from germline, CDR1 is PRHDT and CDR2 is FYEKMQ (reference sequence). Between the trimmed V and J ends, which lost 4 bases and 1 base, there was a span of 17 bases. DNA for the CDR3: TGTGCCAGCAGCTCCCACAGGGATGGGATTGCCAAAAACATTCAGTACTTC. Translated, it gives CASSSHRDGIAKNIQYF.

The CDR3, as DNA: TGTGCCACCAGCAGAGATTCAGGGAGGAGTGAGCAGTTCTTC. Translated, it gives CATSRDSGRSEQFF. The chain links TRBV15 to TRBJ2-1; weak D call: TRBD2 (6 bases). Deletions cut 0 bases from V and 9 bases from J, with 12 bases between. The CDR3 contains 14 residues. Germline V CDR1 and CDR2: LNHNV, YYDKDF (reference sequence). Variable domain in full (rest from reference TRBV15 and TRBJ2-1): DAMVIQNPRYQVTQFGKPVTLSCSQTLNHNVMYWYQQKSSQAPKLLFHYYDKDFNNEADTPDNFQSRRPNTSFCFLDIRSPGLGDTAMYLCATSRDSGRSEQFFGPGTRLTVL.

This clone showed up just once. V gene TRBV5-4 combines with J gene TRBJ2-5; weak D call: TRBD2 (5 bases). Germline CDR1 is SGHNT and CDR2 is YYREEE (reference sequence). Trimming removed 4 bases at V and 4 bases at J, with 14 bases between. This CDR3 is 14 amino acids long. CDR3 DNA sequence: TGTGCCAGCAGCCCGACCGGCGGAGGAGAGACCCAGTACTTC. Protein: CASSPTGGGETQYF.

This chain links TRBV5-8 with TRBJ1-2, with no clear D. Germline V gene data show CDR1 as SGHTS and CDR2 as YDEGEE. The CDR3 has 18 amino acids. Trimming removed 4 bases at V and 4 bases at J, with 26 bases between. The CDR3 DNA reads as TGTGCCAGCAGCAATAAAACCTCCAGGAGGGCCAACTTCTATGGCTACACCTTC. Translating gives CASSNKTSRRANFYGYTF.

The CDR3 DNA reads TGTGCCAGCAGCGAGCCTAGCACAGATACGCAGTATTTT. It codes for CASSEPSTDTQYF. V is TRBV7-2 and J is TRBJ2-3; D ambiguous. Germline-derived CDR1 and CDR2 are SGHTA and FQGNSA. This CDR3 is built from 13 residues. Trimming took 5 bases from V and 0 from J, leaving 6 bases between them. The whole variable domain, remainder taken from reference TRBV7-2 and TRBJ2-3, is GAGVSQSPSNKVTEKGKDVELRCDPISGHTALYWYRQSLGQGLEFLIYFQGNSAPDKSGLPSDRFSAERTGGSVSTLTIQRTQQEDSAVYLCASSEPSTDTQYFGPGTRLTVL.

The chain is built from TRBV5-5 and TRBJ1-3; D is possibly TRBD1 (5 bases). Trimming shortened V by 3 bases and J by 0 bases, and 13 bases separated the two germline ends. CDR1 and CDR2 (germline): SGHKS, YYEKEE (reference sequence). CDR3 size: 16 residues. DNA of the CDR3: TGTGCCAGCAGCTCGCCGACAGCAAACTCTGGAAACACCATATATTTT. It specifies CASSSPTANSGNTIYF. The full variable domain, rest sourced from reference TRBV5-5 and TRBJ1-3, is DAGVTQSPTHLIKTRGQQVTLRCSPISGHKSVSWYQQVLGQGPQFIFQYYEKEERGRGNFPDRFSARQFPNYSSELNVNALLLGDSALYLCASSSPTANSGNTIYFGEGSWLTVV.

This clone was recorded only once. The CDR3 DNA sequence: TGTGCCTGGAGTTACGGGGTTAATCAGCCCCAGCATTTT. Its translation: CAWSYGVNQPQHF. The chain uses TRBV30 and TRBJ1-5; D is ambiguous. CDR1 is GTSNPN, CDR2 SVGIG, per germline (reference sequence). The CDR3 spans 13 residues. V was clipped by 2 bases and J by 4 bases, with 9 bases between them.

The V gene is TRBV9, the J gene TRBJ2-3, with 8 nucleotides matching TRBD2. Germline CDR1 is SGDLS and CDR2 is YYNGEE. This CDR3 comprises 18 residues. V gave up 0 bases and J gave up 4 bases; unmatched junction bases: 13. The CDR3 region has the DNA TGTGCCAGCAGCGTAGCTATCGGGGGGGGTGACGTTGCAGATACGCAGTATTTT. Translated, it gives CASSVAIGGGDVADTQYF.

The chain is built from TRBV11-3 and TRBJ2-5, with D perhaps TRBD1 (6 bases). V was cut by 4 bases and J by 2 bases, with 17 bases left in between. This CDR3 contains 16 residues. Germline V CDR1 and CDR2: SGHNT, YENEEA. CDR3 in DNA: TGTGCCAGCAGCTCAAGGGGGACCGCTTCTCAAGAGACCCAGTACTTC. It encodes CASSSRGTASQETQYF.

The rearrangement links TRBV13 to TRBJ1-5; D unresolved. Germline lookup yields CDR1 PRHDT and CDR2 FYEKMQ (reference sequence). V shed 1 base and J shed 7 bases, with 8 bases lying between them. The CDR3 consists of 13 residues. The CDR3 spells CASSLVGEQPQHF. Written as DNA, the CDR3 is TGTGCCAGCAGCTTAGTCGGGGAGCAGCCCCAGCATTTT.

This clone is a singleton in its sample. The V call is TRBV5-6, the J call TRBJ2-1, with TRBD1 matching over 7 bases. Germline assignment: CDR1 SGHDT and CDR2 YYEEEE. J was trimmed by 7 bases and V by 0 bases; bases with no gene match: 7. The CDR3 loop spans 15 amino acids. This chain's CDR3 is CASSLGTGFVNEQFF. The CDR3 region has the DNA TGTGCCAGCAGCTTGGGGACAGGTTTTGTTAATGAGCAGTTCTTC. Complete variable domain (other parts from reference TRBV5-6 and TRBJ2-1): DAGVTQSPTHLIKTRGQQVTLRCSPKSGHDTVSWYQQALGQGPQFIFQYYEEEERQRGNFPDRFSGHQFPNYSSELNVNALLLGDSALYLCASSLGTGFVNEQFFGPGTRLTVL.

The rearrangement joins TRBV30 to TRBJ1-6; a possible D gene is TRBD1 (6 bases). The CDR3 length is 14 residues. Per the germline V gene, CDR1 is GTSNPN and CDR2 is SVGIG (reference sequence). V was cut by 3 bases and J by 8 bases, with 14 bases left in between. The CDR3 loop is CAWSVGQGYSPLHF. DNA for the CDR3: TGTGCCTGGAGCGTCGGGCAGGGGTATTCACCCCTCCACTTT.

The sample holds one count of this clone. The rearrangement joins TRBV5-5 to TRBJ2-5; 9 nucleotides line up with TRBD2. The trim removed 0 bases at V and 1 base at J, leaving 7 bases unmatched. CDR1 and CDR2 (germline): SGHKS, YYEKEE (reference sequence). The CDR3 has 17 residues. This CDR3 is CASSLGLAGTSQETQYF. CDR3 sequence (DNA): TGTGCCAGCAGCTTGGGTCTAGCGGGGACCTCCCAAGAGACCCAGTACTTC.

The chain carries TRBV6-6 and TRBJ2-6; no reliable D call. The CDR3 extends over 15 amino acids. CDR1 is MNHNY, CDR2 SVGAGI, per germline (reference sequence). Trimming cost V 3 bases and J 0 bases, with 6 bases left between them. CDR3 protein: CASSYSSSGANVLTF. As DNA, the CDR3 is TGTGCCAGCAGTTATTCCTCCTCTGGGGCCAACGTCCTGACTTTC.

The chain couples TRBV7-9 to TRBJ1-2; D is unresolved. V was cut by 0 bases and J by 3 bases, with 14 bases left in between. CDR3 length: 16 residues. The germline V gene has CDR1 SEHNR and CDR2 FQNEAQ (reference sequence). DNA of the CDR3: TGTGCCAGCAGCTTAGCTCTTCTCGAGGGCTACTATGGCTACACCTTC. Translating gives CASSLALLEGYYGYTF.

The rearrangement links TRBV7-2 to TRBJ2-1; 8 bases map to TRBD1. Trimming took 8 bases from V and 12 from J; bases not matched to a gene: 9. From germline, CDR1 is SGHTA and CDR2 FQGNSA. The CDR3 sequence is 12 residues long. The CDR3: CASSRDRTGQFF. DNA of the CDR3: TGTGCCAGCTCCCGGGACAGGACAGGGCAGTTCTTC. Based on the CDR3 plus reference TRBV7-2 and TRBJ2-1, the full variable domain is GAGVSQSPSNKVTEKGKDVELRCDPISGHTALYWYRQSLGQGLEFLIYFQGNSAPDKSGLPSDRFSAERTGGSVSTLTIQRTQQEDSAVYLCASSRDRTGQFFGPGTRLTVL.

This chain joins TRBV4-3 and TRBJ2-6, with a tentative D call TRBD2 (5 bases). CDR1 LGHNA and CDR2 YSLEER come from the germline V gene. The CDR3 is 16 residues long. V shed 4 bases and J shed 0 bases, with 10 bases lying between them. Here the CDR3 DNA reads TGCGCCAGCAGCCCCCACGGAGGCTCTGGGGCCAACGTCCTGACTTTC. It specifies CASSPHGGSGANVLTF.

The CDR3 is CASSQETGSGKEKLFF. In DNA form, the CDR3 reads TGCGCCAGCAGCCAAGAGACAGGTTCAGGGAAGGAAAAACTGTTTTTT. This chain links TRBV4-1 with TRBJ1-4; tentatively, D is TRBD1 (6 bases). V was clipped by 0 bases and J by 8 bases, with 16 bases between them. The CDR3 extends over 16 amino acids. Germline V lookup: CDR1 MGHRA, CDR2 YSYEKL.

The chain is built from TRBV4-1 and TRBJ2-3; 9 bases agree with TRBD2. The V gene end was trimmed by 5 bases and the J gene end by 2 bases; junction bases not matched to a gene: 5. Germline V CDR1 and CDR2: MGHRA, YSYEKL. This CDR3 spans 15 amino acids. The CDR3 DNA reads TGCGCCAGCAGCGAGACTAGCGGATACACAGATACGCAGTATTTT. Amino acid sequence: CASSETSGYTDTQYF.

Only a few counts were recorded for this clone. The V call is TRBV4-2, the J call TRBJ1-5; D is possibly TRBD1 (5 bases). Trimming removed 4 bases from V and 0 bases from J, with 13 bases in between. The CDR3 contains 16 residues. CDR1 and CDR2 from the germline V gene are LGHNA and YNFKEQ. This chain's CDR3 is CASSPAGGTSNQPQHF. The DNA of the CDR3 is TGTGCCAGCAGCCCTGCGGGGGGTACTAGCAATCAGCCCCAGCATTTT.

In this sample, this clone turned up once. The chain combines TRBV6-5 with TRBJ1-2; perhaps TRBD1 as D (6 bases). Germline CDR1 MNHEY, CDR2 SVGAGI. There are 14 residues in the CDR3. The V gene lost 6 bases and the J gene lost 6 bases, with 17 bases spanning the gap. In DNA, the CDR3 is TGTGCCAGCAGGGCTTTGGACAGACCGAATGGCTACACCTTC. Protein sequence: CASRALDRPNGYTF.